This TCR beta chain comes out of a study of blood T cell repertoires in COVID-19. The CDR3 spans 16 residues. After removal of 4 bases from V and 5 bases from J, the junction contained 11 bases not matched to a gene. Germline V gene data show CDR1 as SGHRS and CDR2 as YFSETQ. Only in-frame clones appear in the TCRdb table, and some are missing; sequencing was by immunoSEQ multiplex PCR. The table shows about 250,000 clones, with roughly nine tenths occurring only once. This sequence joins TRBV5-1 and TRBJ2-1, with 8 bases aligning to TRBD2. This clonotype was sampled from a woman aged 35 to 49 who had recovered from COVID-19. The sequencing sample was made of peripheral blood. The chain's CDR3 is CASSPTQGLVNNEQFF. The CDR3 DNA reads as TGCGCCAGCAGCCCAACCCAGGGACTAGTAAACAATGAGCAGTTCTTC.